The 13 T cell receptor beta chains in this list originate from one sample, sequenced in a study of spatial heterogeneity in lung cancer. Study outcomes and limitations: Mutation counts in tumors were tracked by counts of expanded intratumoral alpha and beta TCRs.

TCRdb analysed the 5' RACE reads with MiXCR anew, one entry per CDR3 protein. Here the sample spans about 9,400 distinct CDR3 sequences, roughly 6.3% being singletons. The time point here: sample taken at primary tumor resection. No antigen has been assigned to these receptors. Sequenced material: lung tumor tissue, taken at surgery. These TCRs come from a male donor with early-stage non-small cell lung cancer.

In its sample, this clonotype ranks as medium-sized. This chain connects TRBV11-2 to TRBJ2-6; unclear D gene. The germline V and J ends were trimmed by 7 bases and 0 bases, with 10 bases remaining between them. This CDR3 region has 15 residues. The germline gives CDR1 SGHAT, CDR2 FQNNGV. CDR3 protein: CASTTISSGANVLTF. CDR3 DNA: TGTGCCAGCACCACCATAAGCTCTGGGGCCAACGTCCTGACTTTC.

This clonotype was counted many times. J is TRBJ2-3 and V is TRBV5-1; D gene uncertain. The CDR3 is made up of 12 amino acids. The V end lost 0 bases, the J end lost 6 bases, and 5 bases lay between the germline ends. Germline V CDR1 and CDR2: SGHRS, YFSETQ. The CDR3 region has the DNA TGCGCCAGCAGCTTGGAGGTTGATACGCAGTATTTT. Translating gives CASSLEVDTQYF. Full variable domain (rest looked up from reference TRBV5-1 and TRBJ2-3): KAGVTQTPRYLIKTRGQQVTLSCSPISGHRSVSWYQQTPGQGLQFLFEYFSETQRNKGNFPGRFSGRQFSNSRSEMNVSTLELGDSALYLCASSLEVDTQYFGPGTRLTVL.

V usage is TRBV12-3 or TRBV12-4 and J usage is TRBJ2-5; D is possibly TRBD1 (7 bases). The germline V and J ends were trimmed by 0 bases and 4 bases, with 12 bases remaining between them. The CDR3 is made up of 15 amino acids. CDR3 sequence: CASSLASGGGETQYF. CDR3 DNA sequence: TGTGCCAGCAGTTTAGCCTCAGGGGGAGGAGAGACCCAGTACTTC.

This clonotype was counted at least ten times. The rearrangement joins TRBV2 to TRBJ1-1, with D unresolved. With 6 bases removed from V and 4 bases from J, the gap between germline ends came to 12 bases. In germline, CDR1 is SNHLY, CDR2 FYNNEI. The CDR3 runs 13 residues. CDR3 sequence (DNA): TGTGCCAGCAGGGCCGGGCCAGGCACTGAAGCTTTCTTT. It encodes CASRAGPGTEAFF.

There are many counts of this clonotype. The J gene is TRBJ2-5, the V gene TRBV2; the D is unclear. The CDR3 totals 12 residues. V was clipped by 0 bases and J by 4 bases, with 3 bases between them. The germline CDR1 and CDR2 sequences are SNHLY and FYNNEI. The CDR3: CASSEAGETQYF. CDR3 bases: TGTGCCAGCAGTGAAGCGGGAGAGACCCAGTACTTC.

V is TRBV10-3 and J is TRBJ2-7; 8 nucleotides match TRBD2. Losses at the gene ends were 4 bases for V and 6 bases for J; bases not matched to a gene: 8. There are 14 residues in the CDR3. CDR1 and CDR2 (germline): ENHRY, SYGVKD. CDR3 amino acids: CAISGVAGRSEQYF. In DNA, the CDR3 is TGTGCCATCAGTGGAGTAGCGGGAAGGAGCGAGCAGTACTTC.

There are many counts of this clonotype. The gene calls are TRBV7-2 and TRBJ2-1, with D perhaps being TRBD1 or TRBD2 (5 bases each). The CDR3 loop spans 15 amino acids. The V gene's germline CDR1 is SGHTA and CDR2 FQGNSA. Trimming stripped 6 bases from V and 3 bases from J, with 15 bases between. As DNA, the CDR3 is TGTGCCAGCAGTACCGCCGGGACGAACTACAATGAGCAGTTCTTC. Protein product: CASSTAGTNYNEQFF.

This clonotype is medium-sized in the sample. The chain is built from TRBV20-1 and TRBJ2-7; D ambiguous. From germline, CDR1 is DFQATT and CDR2 SNEGSKA (reference sequence). V was clipped by 0 bases and J by 0 bases, with 6 bases between them. The CDR3 totals 13 residues. In DNA, the CDR3 is TGCAGTGCTAGAGATCTGGACTCCTACGAGCAGTACGTC. Translation gives CSARDLDSYEQYV.

This clonotype was seen repeatedly, ten times or more. The chain employs TRBV28 and TRBJ2-7; TRBD2 aligns across 11 bases. CDR1 and CDR2 (germline): MDHEN, SYDVKM. J lost 1 base, V lost 6 bases, and 5 bases had no gene match. This CDR3 is built from 15 residues. This CDR3 is CASSRTSGSSYEQYF. For the CDR3, the DNA is TGTGCCAGCAGCCGCACTAGCGGGAGTTCCTACGAGCAGTACTTC. The variable domain in full, with the rest retrieved from reference TRBV28 and TRBJ2-7, is DVKVTQSSRYLVKRTGEKVFLECVQDMDHENMFWYRQDPGLGLRLIYFSYDVKMKEKGDIPEGYSVSREKKERFSLILESASTNQTSMYLCASSRTSGSSYEQYFGPGTRLTVT.

This clonotype counts as medium-sized. The rearrangement links TRBV10-2 to TRBJ2-7; the D gene is possibly TRBD2 (7 bases). V lost 4 bases and J lost 2, with 15 bases in between. The germline V gene has CDR1 WSHSY and CDR2 SAAADI. There are 15 residues in the CDR3. CDR3 sequence: CASSVGGGPTYEQYV. The CDR3 DNA sequence: TGCGCCAGCAGTGTTGGGGGGGGGCCAACCTACGAGCAGTACGTC.

This clonotype was found many times. The chain couples TRBV20-1 to TRBJ1-6; 8 positions agree with TRBD1. CDR3 length: 12 amino acids. V shed 6 bases, J shed 8 bases, and the junction held 3 bases outside the gene matches. Germline CDR1 reads DFQATT; CDR2 reads SNEGSKA (reference sequence). CDR3 loop: CSALTGDSPLHF. CDR3 DNA: TGCAGTGCCCTGACAGGGGATTCACCCCTCCACTTT.

Judged by abundance, this clonotype is medium-sized (0.01 to 0.1%). The chain links TRBV12-3 or TRBV12-4 to TRBJ1-1; perhaps TRBD1 as D (6 bases). V lost 6 bases and J 1 base, leaving 12 bases between the germline ends. The CDR3 spans 14 residues. CDR3 region: CASRGGQSNTEAFF. In nucleotides, the CDR3 is TGTGCCAGCAGGGGGGGACAATCGAACACTGAAGCTTTCTTT.

This clonotype showed up many times. The chain is built from TRBV6-6 and TRBJ1-1; D is ambiguous. The germline V gene has CDR1 MNHNY and CDR2 SVGAGI (reference sequence). The CDR3 is made up of 13 amino acids. V was clipped by 6 bases and J by 2 bases, with 10 bases between them. The CDR3 spells CASSDPPNTEAFF. The CDR3 DNA follows: TGTGCCAGCAGCGACCCCCCCAACACTGAAGCTTTCTTT.